The entry below describes one TCR beta chain. Antigen: not known. The data stem from a study of OX40 agonist ivuxolimab in advanced cancers. About the study: Ivuxolimab doses were 0.01, 0.1, 0.3, 1.5, 3 or 10 mg/kg every 2 weeks. Averaging about 60 years in age, with a range of roughly 20 to 80, the cohort was 82.7% male.

CDR3 length: 14 amino acids. CDR1 and CDR2 (germline): SQVTM, ANQGSEA. V lost 5 bases and J lost 7, with 17 bases in between. The repertoire was sequenced with immunoSEQ multiplex PCR; TCRdb's copy has only in-frame clones and lacks some. The sample lists about 80,000 clones, around 90% occurring once. Study results and caveats: Certain nonresponders likewise exhibited a low normalized T-cell clonal expansion.

The receptor was derived from an adult with an advanced solid tumor such as melanoma, head and neck, liver or kidney cancer. The sequences come from CD4+ or CD8+ T cells sorted from blood, collected in a trial of the OX40 agonist ivuxolimab. This sequence joins TRBV29-1 and TRBJ1-4; D uncertain. CDR3 nucleotides: TGCAGCGTTCGTTTGGACGCGCGGGGTGAAAAACTGTTTTTT. Protein product: CSVRLDARGEKLFF.